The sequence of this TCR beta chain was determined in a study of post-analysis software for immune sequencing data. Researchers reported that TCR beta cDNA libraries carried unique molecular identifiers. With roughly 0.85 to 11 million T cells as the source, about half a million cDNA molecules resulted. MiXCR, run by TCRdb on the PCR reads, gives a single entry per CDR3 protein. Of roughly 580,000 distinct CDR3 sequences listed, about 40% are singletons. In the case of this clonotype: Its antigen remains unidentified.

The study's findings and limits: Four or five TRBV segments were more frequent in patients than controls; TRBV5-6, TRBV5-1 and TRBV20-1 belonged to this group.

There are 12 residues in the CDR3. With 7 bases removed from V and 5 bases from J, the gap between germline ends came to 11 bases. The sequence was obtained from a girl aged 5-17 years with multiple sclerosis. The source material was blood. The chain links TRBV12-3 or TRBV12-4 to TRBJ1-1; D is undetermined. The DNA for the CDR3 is TGTGCCAGCATAAGGGTTGGAACTGAAGCTTTCTTT. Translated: CASIRVGTEAFF.